This TCR beta chain was sequenced for a study of OX40 agonist ivuxolimab in advanced cancers. This CDR3 spans 13 amino acids. Germline-derived CDR1 and CDR2 are SQVTM and ANQGSEA. V was shortened by 7 bases and J by 4 bases, with 17 bases between the two germline ends. Clones were sequenced by immunoSEQ multiplex PCR, and TCRdb holds only the in-frame ones, with some missing. This repertoire shows roughly 56,000 clones, 89% found once; its top ten account for over 15%. This clonotype originated in an adult with an advanced solid tumor such as melanoma, head and neck, liver or kidney cancer. Sequences were derived from CD4+ or CD8+ T cells sorted from blood, sampled in a trial of the OX40 agonist ivuxolimab. The chain couples TRBV29-1 to TRBJ2-7; TRBD1 is a possible D gene (6 bases). The CDR3 region has the DNA TGCAGCGCACGACAGGCCGCATCTTACGAGCAGTACTTC. Translating gives CSARQAASYEQYF.